The 16 T cell receptor beta chains below all came from one sample that was sequenced in a study of lymphopenia after photon versus proton radiotherapy. Profiling relied on immunoSEQ multiplex PCR, and the TCRdb table lists in-frame clones only, not all of them. The data show approximately 71,000 clones, more than 75% seen once. The specimen comprised peripheral blood, sampled from a patient treated with photon-based radiotherapy. The receptors originated from a woman aged 70-85 years with pancreatic cancer.

This clone was picked up a small number of times. The chain recombines TRBV19 with TRBJ2-7, with D possibly matching TRBD1 (6 bases). V lost 4 bases and J lost 1, with 8 bases in between. There are 13 residues in the CDR3. Germline-derived CDR1 and CDR2 are LNHDA and SQIVND (reference sequence). The CDR3 DNA reads as TGTGCCAGTAGTACAGACAGGTCCTACGAGCAGTACTTC. It specifies CASSTDRSYEQYF.

The rearrangement joins TRBV6-4 to TRBJ1-2; a weak D match, TRBD1 (5 bases). Per the germline V gene, CDR1 is MRHNA and CDR2 is SNTAGT. This CDR3 is built from 15 residues. Deletions cut 3 bases from V and 8 bases from J, with 19 bases between. The CDR3 loop reads CASSEGPGRTEGYTF. CDR3 coding DNA: TGTGCCAGCAGTGAAGGTCCGGGACGTACGGAAGGCTACACCTTC.

V and J are TRBV7-2 and TRBJ2-1; 10 bases fit TRBD2. The CDR3 consists of 16 residues. V lost 2 bases, J lost 6 bases, and 7 bases stayed unmatched. Germline lookup yields CDR1 SGHTA and CDR2 FQGNSA. The DNA for the CDR3 is TGTGCCAGCAGCTTATATAAGCGGGAGGGCCGCAATGAGCAGTTCTTC. Amino acid sequence: CASSLYKREGRNEQFF.

The rearrangement uses TRBV5-4 and TRBJ2-1; the match to TRBD2 covers 14 bases. Trimming at V came to 4 bases and at J to 0 bases, leaving 6 bases not matched to a gene. CDR3 length equals 18 residues. CDR1 is SGHNT, CDR2 YYREEE, per germline (reference sequence). For the CDR3, the DNA is TGTGCCAGCAGCATGACTAGCGGGGGGGGTAGCTCCTACAATGAGCAGTTCTTC. Amino acid sequence: CASSMTSGGGSSYNEQFF.

The chain links TRBV28 to TRBJ2-1, with 10 bases fitting TRBD2. CDR1 is MDHEN and CDR2 is SYDVKM in the germline V gene. With 2 bases clipped from V and 6 bases from J, the junction kept 10 bases outside the gene matches. The CDR3 is 17 residues long. DNA of the CDR3: TGTGCCAGCAGTTTAAGCCCCGGGGCTAGCGGGAGCAATGAGCAGTTCTTC. This sequence encodes CASSLSPGASGSNEQFF.

This chain links TRBV2 with TRBJ2-1; 7 nucleotides line up with TRBD2. The CDR3 consists of 15 residues. The V and J ends lost 7 bases and 0 bases, in that order; junction bases with no gene match: 6. From germline, CDR1 is SNHLY and CDR2 FYNNEI. CDR3 amino acids: CASNKLASSYNEQFF. The DNA for the CDR3 is TGTGCCAGCAACAAACTAGCGAGCTCCTACAATGAGCAGTTCTTC.

The V gene is TRBV6-1, the J gene TRBJ2-3, with TRBD2 identical over 12 bases. The V and J ends lost 4 bases and 3 bases, in that order; junction bases with no gene match: 2. CDR1 is MNHNS and CDR2 is SASEGT in the germline V gene. This CDR3 contains 15 residues. The CDR3 spells CASSVTSGSTDTQYF. The CDR3, as DNA: TGTGCCAGCAGTGTGACTAGCGGGAGTACAGATACGCAGTATTTT.

The rearrangement links TRBV15 to TRBJ1-2, with TRBD1 matching over 9 bases. CDR1 and CDR2 from the germline V gene are LNHNV and YYDKDF (reference sequence). This CDR3 contains 17 residues. With 3 bases clipped from V and 4 bases from J, the junction kept 12 bases outside the gene matches. CDR3 coding DNA: TGTGCCACCAGCAGCCGGGACAGGGTTGGGATAAGCTATGGCTACACCTTC. Translated: CATSSRDRVGISYGYTF.

This chain connects TRBV6-5 to TRBJ2-7; the D is unclear. The CDR3 loop spans 14 amino acids. CDR1 and CDR2 (germline): MNHEY, SVGAGI. V dropped 2 bases and J dropped 0 bases, with 8 bases sitting between them. The CDR3 DNA sequence: TGTGCCAGCAGTTACAGGGCCCTCTCCTACGAGCAGTACTTC. Translated: CASSYRALSYEQYF.

The chain combines TRBV6-6 with TRBJ2-4; 8 bases fit TRBD2. V lost 5 bases to trimming and J lost 6 bases; unmatched junction nucleotides: 9. Germline V gene sequence: CDR1 MNHNY, CDR2 SVGAGI (reference sequence). This CDR3 spans 15 amino acids. DNA of the CDR3: TGTGCCAGCAGTGGGATTTCGGGAGGGTTAAACATTCAGTACTTC. Translation gives CASSGISGGLNIQYF.

The chain couples TRBV5-1 to TRBJ1-1, with D unclear. CDR1 is SGHRS, CDR2 YFSETQ, per germline. The CDR3 loop spans 14 amino acids. The V and J ends lost 0 bases and 0 bases respectively, with 6 bases between them. In DNA form, the CDR3 reads TGCGCCAGCAGCTTGGCCAGCATGAACACTGAAGCTTTCTTT. It yields the protein CASSLASMNTEAFF.

V usage is TRBV11-2 and J usage is TRBJ1-2; no reliable D call. CDR1 is SGHAT, CDR2 FQNNGV, per germline. The V end lost 0 bases, the J end lost 6 bases, and 11 bases lay between the germline ends. The CDR3 has 14 amino acids. CDR3 protein: CASSLEGHSDGYTF. The CDR3 DNA is TGTGCCAGCAGCTTAGAAGGTCATTCTGATGGCTACACCTTC.

The chain links TRBV7-9 to TRBJ2-3; 13 bases fit TRBD2. The trim removed 6 bases at V and 4 bases at J, leaving 13 bases unmatched. Germline CDR1 and CDR2: SEHNR and FQNEAQ (reference sequence). CDR3 size: 18 residues. CDR3 loop: CASRHKPGLAGSADTQYF. CDR3 DNA: TGTGCCAGCAGACACAAACCGGGACTAGCGGGAAGTGCAGATACGCAGTATTTT.

V and J are TRBV7-8 and TRBJ2-2; unclear D gene. The V end lost 3 bases, the J end lost 7 bases, and 9 bases lay between the germline ends. Germline CDR1 and CDR2: SGHVS and FQNEAQ. The length of the CDR3 is 13 residues. In nucleotides, the CDR3 is TGTGCCAGCAGCTTTCTAGTAGGCGGGGAGCTGTTTTTT. Encoded protein: CASSFLVGGELFF.

DNA of the CDR3: TGTGCCAGCAGCCGAAGCGGACCGGCGGGAGAGACCCAGTACTTC. It encodes CASSRSGPAGETQYF. This chain links TRBV7-2 with TRBJ2-5; D may be TRBD2 (5 bases). The CDR3 sequence is 15 residues long. Germline assignment: CDR1 SGHTA and CDR2 FQGNSA. Trimming shortened V by 5 bases and J by 4 bases, and 17 bases separated the two germline ends.

The gene calls are TRBV4-2 and TRBJ1-1, with D maybe TRBD1 (6 bases). Germline values: CDR1 LGHNA, CDR2 YNFKEQ. V was trimmed by 2 bases and J by 1 base, leaving 11 bases between them. This CDR3 has 15 residues. CDR3 sequence (DNA): TGTGCCAGCAGCCAACCCACAGGGCGGAACACTGAAGCTTTCTTT. This codes for CASSQPTGRNTEAFF.